The present T cell receptor (beta chain) was sequenced within a study of technical replicates of blood from several donors. Profiled with immunoSEQ multiplex PCR; TCRdb holds only in-frame clones, not every one. The repertoire holds roughly 60,000 clones, with 91% as singletons. The length of the CDR3 is 16 residues. Germline CDR1 and CDR2: SGHVS and FNYEAQ. The V and J ends lost 5 bases and 4 bases, in that order; junction bases with no gene match: 9. This receptor was obtained from a human donor in good health. Some clones in this sample may be carry-over from other donors' samples. The specimen sequenced was PBMCs. The chain has TRBV7-6 and TRBJ2-5, with 11 bases that match TRBD2. As DNA, the CDR3 is TGTGCCAGCAGCCTCCTGACTAGCGGGGCGGGAGAGACCCAGTACTTC. It encodes CASSLLTSGAGETQYF.